Below are 13 T cell receptor beta chains sequenced from a single sample in a study of T cell responses to AZD1222 COVID-19 vaccine (dated by TCRdb to the early 2020s). This specimen's time point label, interpreted: baseline before first vaccination. Library preparation was by the immunoSEQ multiplex PCR assay. Imported from immuneACCESS, the table was reduced by TCRdb to in-frame sequences with V and J called. These copies leave out some clones; in studies compared against another copy, an unresolved V gene accounts for under half, and the cause of the remainder is not known. Here the sample has about 110,000 clones; 85% to 95% occur a single time. The ten largest clones add up to under 10% of the sample. This specimen consisted of peripheral blood, obtained on day 0 of AZD1222 vaccination. The receptors here all came from an adult in good health.

The chain links TRBV4-1 to TRBJ1-4; D is possibly TRBD1 (5 bases). V lost 5 bases to trimming and J lost 5 bases, with 18 bases between them. This CDR3 spans 16 amino acids. Germline assignment: CDR1 MGHRA and CDR2 YSYEKL. Here the CDR3 reads CASSYQRGGENEKLFF. CDR3 nucleotide sequence: TGCGCCAGCAGCTACCAAAGGGGTGGCGAGAATGAAAAACTGTTTTTT.

This chain uses TRBV11-3 with TRBJ1-1; no clear D. The germline V gene has CDR1 SGHNT and CDR2 YENEEA. Trimming stripped 0 bases from V and 2 bases from J, with 7 bases between. This CDR3 has 14 amino acids. Here the CDR3 reads CASSLDTVNTEAFF. CDR3 DNA sequence: TGTGCCAGCAGCTTAGATACAGTCAACACTGAAGCTTTCTTT.

With regard to this clone: In the same sample, other DNA sequences code for this CDR3. This sequence joins TRBV6-5 and TRBJ1-5; D uncertain. The ends were cut back, 6 bases at V and 1 base at J, with 7 bases in the middle. The CDR3 contains 13 residues. The germline CDR1 and CDR2 sequences are MNHEY and SVGAGI. CDR3 bases: TGTGCCAGCAGCCAAGGGAGCAATCAGCCCCAGCATTTT. Translated, it gives CASSQGSNQPQHF.

The V gene is TRBV5-1, the J gene TRBJ2-5; TRBD2 matches 13 bases. This CDR3 contains 16 residues. The germline CDR1 and CDR2 sequences are SGHRS and YFSETQ. J gave up 5 bases and V 4 bases, and 8 bases lay outside the gene matches. In DNA form, the CDR3 reads TGCGCCAGCAGCCCCCAGGGACTAGCGGGGTGGGAGACCCAGTACTTC. This gives the protein CASSPQGLAGWETQYF.

The rearrangement uses TRBV14 and TRBJ1-5; D is uncertain. V lost 3 bases and J lost 7, with 10 bases in between. The CDR3 consists of 13 residues. Germline V lookup: CDR1 SGHDN, CDR2 FVKESK. Here the CDR3 DNA reads TGTGCCAGCAGCCAGGATGGGAACCAGCCCCAGCATTTT. This translates into CASSQDGNQPQHF.

This clone was detected only once. V gene TRBV3-1 (or the pseudogene TRBV3-2) combines with J gene TRBJ1-1; perhaps TRBD1 as D (5 bases). The length of the CDR3 is 14 residues. V shed 1 base and J shed 1 base, with 7 bases lying between them. CDR1 LGHDT and CDR2 YNNKEL come from the germline V gene (reference sequence). The CDR3 protein is CASSQAGGNTEAFF. The CDR3 nucleotides are TGTGCCAGCAGCCAAGCCGGGGGGAACACTGAAGCTTTCTTT.

The V and J genes are TRBV27 and TRBJ1-5, with TRBD1 as a possible D gene (5 bases). The CDR3 runs to 15 residues. Trimming removed 6 bases from V and 1 base from J, with 13 bases in between. The V gene's germline CDR1 is MNHEY and CDR2 SMNVEV (reference sequence). CDR3 in amino acids: CASRSGRGSNQPQHF. DNA for the CDR3: TGTGCCAGCAGATCGGGACGTGGAAGCAATCAGCCCCAGCATTTT.

A word on this clone: The same CDR3 is also encoded by other DNA sequences in this sample. This chain uses TRBV30 with TRBJ1-5; D might be TRBD1 (5 bases). V was clipped by 0 bases and J by 2 bases, with 5 bases between them. This CDR3 is built from 13 residues. Germline V gene data show CDR1 as GTSNPN and CDR2 as SVGIG (reference sequence). The CDR3 nucleotides read TGTGCCTGGAGTGTACAGGGCAATCAGCCCCAGCATTTT. Its translation: CAWSVQGNQPQHF.

The rearrangement uses TRBV28 and TRBJ1-2; the D gene is possibly TRBD1 (6 bases). Trimming shortened V by 2 bases and J by 7 bases, and 17 bases separated the two germline ends. The CDR3 contains 15 residues. Germline V gene lookup returns CDR1 MDHEN and CDR2 SYDVKM. In DNA, the CDR3 is TGTGCCAGCAGTTTAAGATCACAGGGTGCCTCTGGCTACACCTTC. Amino acid sequence: CASSLRSQGASGYTF.

V gene TRBV2 combines with J gene TRBJ1-4; D is undetermined. The CDR3 loop spans 10 amino acids. Trimming stripped 4 bases from V and 8 bases from J, with 2 bases between. Per germline, CDR1 SNHLY and CDR2 FYNNEI. The CDR3, as DNA: TGTGCCAGCAGTGGAGAAAAACTGTTTTTT. Encoded protein: CASSGEKLFF. The entire variable domain, with the rest obtained from reference TRBV2 and TRBJ1-4, is as follows: EPEVTQTPSHQVTQMGQEVILRCVPISNHLYFYWYRQILGQKVEFLVSFYNNEISEKSEIFDDQFSVERPDGSNFTLKIRSTKLEDSAMYFCASSGEKLFFGSGTQLSVL.

Points on this clone: The junction and the germline gene differ at one end; a read error may be behind it. This rearrangement joins TRBV29-1 to TRBJ1-2, with a tentative D call TRBD1 (5 bases). This CDR3 region has 15 residues. CDR1 is SQVTM and CDR2 is ANQGSEA in the germline V gene. The CDR3 loop reads CSVEVGGGANYGYTF. The DNA of the CDR3 is TGCAGCGTAGAAGTTGGGGGGGGTGCTAACTATGGCTACACCTTC.

This clone was counted a single time. The chain has TRBV7-8 and TRBJ1-5, with 9 bases that match TRBD1. Germline V gene data show CDR1 as SGHVS and CDR2 as FQNEAQ. The CDR3 runs to 19 residues. V was clipped by 3 bases and J by 0 bases; unmatched bases: 12. CDR3 region: CASSFTDRGAPHSNQPQHF. CDR3 DNA sequence: TGTGCCAGCAGCTTCACCGACAGGGGGGCACCGCATAGCAATCAGCCCCAGCATTTT.

The gene calls are TRBV19 and TRBJ1-2; a possible D gene is TRBD1 (6 bases). The germline gives CDR1 LNHDA, CDR2 SQIVND (reference sequence). The CDR3 loop spans 15 amino acids. V lost 5 bases to trimming and J lost 4 bases, with 17 bases between them. The CDR3 DNA reads TGTGCCAGTAGTGATTCCACCGACAGGCGCTATGGCTACACCTTC. The encoded protein is CASSDSTDRRYGYTF.